The 7 T cell receptor beta chains in this list originate from one sample, sequenced in a study of T cell repertoires in cytomegalovirus infection. TCRdb analysed the reads with MiXCR anew, one entry per CDR3 protein. The repertoire holds around 740,000 distinct CDR3 sequences, with roughly a third as singletons. Sequencing input: PBMCs. The source of these receptors is a human donor in good health (CMV status not recorded). Some clones in this sample may be carry-over from other donors' samples.

V gene TRBV4-1 combines with J gene TRBJ1-2, with no clear D. The CDR3 totals 15 residues. The V gene's germline CDR1 is MGHRA and CDR2 YSYEKL. The V gene lost 0 bases and the J gene lost 3 bases, with 11 bases spanning the gap. CDR3 residues: CASSQDSWEDYGYTF. The DNA for the CDR3 is TGCGCCAGCAGCCAAGATTCGTGGGAGGACTATGGCTACACCTTC.

This clonotype was observed a handful of times. The V gene is TRBV20-1, the J gene TRBJ2-7; a possible D gene is TRBD1 (5 bases). The CDR3 is made up of 15 amino acids. Germline V gene lookup returns CDR1 DFQATT and CDR2 SNEGSKA (reference sequence). V was cut by 3 bases and J by 2 bases, with 17 bases left in between. The CDR3 DNA sequence: TGCAGTGCTAGGGGAAGGAAGGGGCGCCCCTACGAGCAGTACTTC. Protein product: CSARGRKGRPYEQYF.

J is TRBJ2-2 and V is TRBV19; 9 bases line up with TRBD1. CDR1 LNHDA and CDR2 SQIVND come from the germline V gene (reference sequence). V lost 6 bases and J lost 6; bases outside the gene matches: 8. The CDR3 consists of 15 residues. The CDR3 coding sequence is TGTGCCAGTAGGAAACCGGGACAGGGACCCGGGGAGCTGTTTTTT. Encoded protein: CASRKPGQGPGELFF. Looking up the rest from reference TRBV19 and TRBJ2-2 gives the full variable domain: DGGITQSPKYLFRKEGQNVTLSCEQNLNHDAMYWYRQDPGQGLRLIYYSQIVNDFQKGDIAEGYSVSREKKESFPLTVTSAQKNPTAFYLCASRKPGQGPGELFFGEGSRLTVL.

The sample holds many counts of this clonotype. This chain uses TRBV7-2 with TRBJ2-7, with 10 bases that match TRBD2. Germline V gene lookup returns CDR1 SGHTA and CDR2 FQGNSA. With V trimmed by 4 bases and J by 5 bases, 11 bases remained unmatched. The CDR3 spans 16 residues. This CDR3 reads CASSSLGLAVINEQYF. CDR3 nucleotide sequence: TGTGCCAGCAGCTCACTAGGACTAGCGGTAATAAACGAGCAGTACTTC.

This clonotype was detected only a few times. J is TRBJ2-3 and V is TRBV27; tentative D call: TRBD2 (5 bases). Germline-derived CDR1 and CDR2 are MNHEY and SMNVEV (reference sequence). Deletions cut 3 bases from V and 1 base from J, with 17 bases between. The CDR3 runs to 17 residues. The CDR3 loop is CASSLSYSARGTDTQYF. For the CDR3, the DNA is TGTGCCAGCAGTTTGTCCTATAGCGCCCGGGGCACAGATACGCAGTATTTT.

This clonotype was seen a handful of times. The J gene is TRBJ2-5, the V gene TRBV6-6; tentatively, D is TRBD1 (6 bases). Between the trimmed V and J ends, which lost 6 bases and 6 bases, there was a span of 14 bases. Germline values: CDR1 MNHNY, CDR2 SVGAGI (reference sequence). This CDR3 comprises 13 residues. CDR3 in amino acids: CASRDSLTKTQYF. CDR3 nucleotide sequence: TGTGCCAGCAGGGACAGCCTAACGAAGACCCAGTACTTC.

This clonotype appeared a few times. The chain couples TRBV28 to TRBJ2-7; 14 bases are shared with TRBD2. The CDR3 totals 15 residues. Germline-derived CDR1 and CDR2 are MDHEN and SYDVKM. Trimming removed 7 bases from V and 4 bases from J; junction bases left unmatched: 6. CDR3 in DNA: TGTGCCAGCACTGATGGGACTAGCGGGAGATACGAGCAGTACTTC. Encoded protein: CASTDGTSGRYEQYF. The entire variable domain, with the rest obtained from reference TRBV28 and TRBJ2-7, is as follows: DVKVTQSSRYLVKRTGEKVFLECVQDMDHENMFWYRQDPGLGLRLIYFSYDVKMKEKGDIPEGYSVSREKKERFSLILESASTNQTSMYLCASTDGTSGRYEQYFGPGTRLTVT.